These 29 T cell receptor beta chains were sequenced from one sample in a study of blood T cell repertoires in COVID-19. The table came from immunoSEQ multiplex PCR; TCRdb's copy has only in-frame clones and leaves some out. This sample has 180,000 or so clones, with around nine tenths found just once. Sequenced sample: peripheral blood. The receptors derive from a man between 65 and 85 years old with acute or convalescent COVID-19.

This rearrangement joins TRBV7-2 to TRBJ1-3; a weak D match, TRBD1 (5 bases). Germline V lookup: CDR1 SGHTA, CDR2 FQGNSA. The CDR3 length is 18 residues. Trimming left V 1 base short and J 0 bases short, with 16 bases between. CDR3 in amino acids: CASSLDGHSTGSGNTIYF. As DNA, the CDR3 is TGTGCCAGCAGCTTAGACGGACACTCCACGGGCTCTGGAAACACCATATATTTT.

This clone turned up a few times. J is TRBJ1-5 and V is TRBV2; D is unclear. This CDR3 is built from 15 residues. V was trimmed by 8 bases and J by 0 bases, leaving 14 bases between them. In germline, CDR1 is SNHLY, CDR2 FYNNEI. CDR3 DNA: TGTGCCAGCTCGAGGGCCCAAAATAGCAATCAGCCCCAGCATTTT. Translation gives CASSRAQNSNQPQHF.

The V call is TRBV5-1, the J call TRBJ1-2; possibly TRBD1 for D (6 bases). V was cut by 2 bases and J by 7 bases, with 18 bases left in between. Germline V gene lookup returns CDR1 SGHRS and CDR2 YFSETQ. The CDR3 is 15 residues long. This CDR3 is CASSFDTGLARGYTF. DNA of the CDR3: TGCGCCAGCAGCTTCGATACAGGGTTAGCACGTGGCTACACCTTC.

The chain recombines TRBV18 with TRBJ1-1, with TRBD1 identical over 7 bases. CDR1 and CDR2 (germline): KGHSH, LQKENI. The CDR3 totals 11 residues. Unmatched junction bases numbered 3, after V lost 5 bases and J lost 9 bases. The DNA of the CDR3 is TGTGCCAGCTCATCGGGACAGCAAGCTTTCTTT. Translating it yields CASSSGQQAFF.

The gene calls are TRBV5-1 and TRBJ2-3; tentative D call: TRBD1 (6 bases). There are 15 residues in the CDR3. Germline lookup yields CDR1 SGHRS and CDR2 YFSETQ. V lost 4 bases, J lost 2 bases, and 14 bases lay in between. CDR3 sequence (DNA): TGCGCCAGCAGCACCTCAGGGGCGGACACAGATACGCAGTATTTT. Its protein is CASSTSGADTDTQYF. The whole variable domain, remainder taken from reference TRBV5-1 and TRBJ2-3, is KAGVTQTPRYLIKTRGQQVTLSCSPISGHRSVSWYQQTPGQGLQFLFEYFSETQRNKGNFPGRFSGRQFSNSRSEMNVSTLELGDSALYLCASSTSGADTDTQYFGPGTRLTVL.

The chain has TRBV10-2 and TRBJ2-2; no clear D. The V gene lost 0 bases and the J gene lost 1 base, with 12 bases spanning the gap. Germline V CDR1 and CDR2: WSHSY, SAAADI. CDR3 length: 17 residues. The CDR3 DNA reads as TGCGCCAGCAGTGAGTCGTTTCGTACAATGAACACCGGGGAGCTGTTTTTT. Amino acid sequence: CASSESFRTMNTGELFF.

The chain couples TRBV24-1 to TRBJ1-6; 9 bases agree with TRBD1. Per germline, CDR1 KGHDR and CDR2 SFDVKD. Losses at the gene ends were 5 bases for V and 8 bases for J; bases not matched to a gene: 18. The length of the CDR3 is 19 residues. CDR3 coding DNA: TGTGCCACCAGTGTAGGAGACAGGGGGTCTTCTATGGGTGATTCACCCCTCCACTTT. It translates to CATSVGDRGSSMGDSPLHF.

This chain connects TRBV27 to TRBJ2-7; perhaps TRBD2 as D (6 bases). Per the germline V gene, CDR1 is MNHEY and CDR2 is SMNVEV (reference sequence). The CDR3 contains 16 residues. Trimming took 4 bases from V and 3 from J, leaving 19 bases between them. The chain's CDR3 is CASSSPSSKGLYEQYF. The CDR3 nucleotides read TGTGCCAGCAGTTCGCCAAGCTCTAAGGGACTCTACGAGCAGTACTTC.

This clone came up once. The V call is TRBV5-1, the J call TRBJ2-2; D is ambiguous. CDR3 length: 16 residues. The germline V gene has CDR1 SGHRS and CDR2 YFSETQ. V was shortened by 0 bases and J by 1 base, with 10 bases between the two germline ends. The DNA for the CDR3 is TGCGCCAGCAGCTTGGGGCCTACGGGGAACACCGGGGAGCTGTTTTTT. It codes for CASSLGPTGNTGELFF.

V and J are TRBV7-9 and TRBJ1-6; perhaps TRBD1 as D (6 bases). The CDR3 length is 15 residues. CDR1 and CDR2 (germline): SEHNR, FQNEAQ (reference sequence). The V and J ends lost 5 bases and 7 bases respectively, with 15 bases between them. CDR3 coding DNA: TGTGCCAGCAGCGTGGTGGGGGCGAGGAATTCACCCCTCCACTTT. Its translation is CASSVVGARNSPLHF.

This chain joins TRBV10-1 and TRBJ1-5, with no clear D. This CDR3 has 13 residues. Between the trimmed V and J ends, which lost 0 bases and 6 bases, there was a span of 6 bases. Germline CDR1 is WNHNN and CDR2 is SYGVQD (reference sequence). Written as DNA, the CDR3 is TGCGCCAGCAGTGAGTCCCAAATTCAGCCCCAGCATTTT. Translation: CASSESQIQPQHF.

The chain couples TRBV9 to TRBJ2-3, with D possibly matching TRBD2 (5 bases). Germline lookup yields CDR1 SGDLS and CDR2 YYNGEE. The V and J ends lost 4 bases and 2 bases respectively, with 17 bases between them. The CDR3 has 16 residues. The CDR3 protein is CASSLGGKRSTDTQYF. CDR3 DNA sequence: TGTGCCAGCAGCCTAGGTGGGAAGCGGTCCACAGATACGCAGTATTTT.

This clone has just one count. J is TRBJ1-2 and V is TRBV5-1; the match to TRBD1 covers 10 bases. V shed 0 bases, J shed 8 bases, and the junction held 4 bases outside the gene matches. CDR1 and CDR2 from the germline V gene are SGHRS and YFSETQ. The CDR3 runs to 14 residues. CDR3 residues: CASSLGQGAQGYTF. DNA for the CDR3: TGCGCCAGCAGCTTGGGACAGGGGGCCCAAGGCTACACCTTC.

V usage is TRBV3-1 (or the pseudogene TRBV3-2) and J usage is TRBJ1-3; no clear D. The CDR3 is made up of 13 amino acids. Germline lookup yields CDR1 LGHDT and CDR2 YNNKEL (reference sequence). Trimming cost V 4 bases and J 0 bases, with 4 bases left between them. This CDR3 reads CASSPHSGNTIYF. In nucleotides, the CDR3 is TGTGCCAGCAGCCCCCACTCTGGAAACACCATATATTTT.

The chain couples TRBV10-2 to TRBJ2-7, with 8 positions matching TRBD2. Germline-derived CDR1 and CDR2 are WSHSY and SAAADI. The V gene end was trimmed by 3 bases and the J gene end by 5 bases; junction bases not matched to a gene: 9. CDR3 length equals 15 residues. CDR3 loop: CASSDPGGPFHEQYF. The CDR3 nucleotides read TGCGCCAGCAGTGACCCGGGGGGGCCCTTCCACGAGCAGTACTTC.

Comment on this clone: Other DNA sequences of this sample code for an identical CDR3. The V and J genes are TRBV6-5 and TRBJ2-7, with 7 positions matching TRBD1. Germline trimming cut 6 bases from V and 1 base from J; bases unmatched to any gene: 3. CDR1 and CDR2 from the germline V gene are MNHEY and SVGAGI. This CDR3 comprises 13 residues. The CDR3 bases are TGTGCCAGCAGCCGGGACAGATCCTACGAGCAGTACTTC. It encodes CASSRDRSYEQYF.

This clone showed up just once. V and J are TRBV14 and TRBJ2-1; D remains ambiguous. V was shortened by 3 bases and J by 3 bases, with 6 bases between the two germline ends. CDR3 length: 13 amino acids. Germline-derived CDR1 and CDR2 are SGHDN and FVKESK. The CDR3 sequence is CASSQRHYNEQFF. Written as DNA, the CDR3 is TGTGCCAGCAGCCAGCGACACTACAATGAGCAGTTCTTC.

The chain couples TRBV10-3 to TRBJ2-5; TRBD2 matches 8 bases. This CDR3 spans 13 amino acids. The germline CDR1 and CDR2 sequences are ENHRY and SYGVKD. Germline trimming cut 3 bases from V and 5 bases from J; bases unmatched to any gene: 2. The CDR3 protein is CAISESGGETQYF. In DNA, the CDR3 is TGTGCCATCAGTGAAAGCGGGGGTGAGACCCAGTACTTC.

V and J are TRBV6-6 and TRBJ1-6, with D perhaps matching TRBD1 (6 bases). The germline gives CDR1 MNHNY, CDR2 SVGAGI (reference sequence). The germline V and J ends were trimmed by 0 bases and 9 bases, with 15 bases remaining between them. CDR3 length: 16 residues. The CDR3 DNA follows: TGTGCCAGCAGTTACTCTTTAGGGGGAGTAGGTTCACCCCTCCACTTT. The encoded protein is CASSYSLGGVGSPLHF.

This clone appeared once. The chain combines TRBV5-1 with TRBJ2-7; 10 positions match TRBD1. The CDR3 totals 15 residues. From germline, CDR1 is SGHRS and CDR2 YFSETQ. The V and J ends lost 4 bases and 5 bases, in that order; junction bases with no gene match: 9. The CDR3 protein is CASSPPGQGSHEQYF. The DNA of the CDR3 is TGCGCCAGCAGCCCGCCGGGACAGGGGAGCCACGAGCAGTACTTC.

This clone has a single count. The rearrangement uses TRBV7-9 and TRBJ2-5, with a weak D call TRBD2 (5 bases). CDR3 length: 14 amino acids. The V gene lost 5 bases and the J gene lost 0 bases, with 10 bases spanning the gap. Germline V gene data show CDR1 as SEHNR and CDR2 as FQNEAQ (reference sequence). The CDR3 nucleotides read TGTGCCAGCAGCACCCGGACTTACCAAGAGACCCAGTACTTC. The encoded protein is CASSTRTYQETQYF. Drawing the rest from reference TRBV7-9 and TRBJ2-5, the complete variable domain is DTGVSQNPRHKITKRGQNVTFRCDPISEHNRLYWYRQTLGQGPEFLTYFQNEAQLEKSRLLSDRFSAERPKGSFSTLEIQRTEQGDSAMYLCASSTRTYQETQYFGPGTRLLVL.

The chain has TRBV11-2 and TRBJ1-2, with 11 bases that match TRBD1. J lost 4 bases, V lost 5 bases, and 9 bases had no gene match. The CDR3 consists of 16 residues. CDR1 is SGHAT, CDR2 FQNNGV, per germline. Here the CDR3 DNA reads TGTGCCAGCAGCCGGGCCGGACAGGGGGCTTCCTATGGCTACACCTTC. Its translation is CASSRAGQGASYGYTF.

The chain links TRBV27 to TRBJ1-1; D unresolved. The V gene lost 4 bases and the J gene lost 0 bases, with 9 bases spanning the gap. There are 14 residues in the CDR3. CDR1 and CDR2 from the germline V gene are MNHEY and SMNVEV (reference sequence). The CDR3 protein is CASSSNSLNTEAFF. As DNA, the CDR3 is TGTGCCAGCAGTTCGAACAGCTTGAACACTGAAGCTTTCTTT.

V gene TRBV21-1 combines with J gene TRBJ1-5; the DNA was not compared with TRBD1, the D call given in the table. TRBV21-1 represents a pseudogene. The CDR3 spans 16 residues. Here the CDR3 reads CASSKPPRGRNQPQHF. In nucleotides, the CDR3 is TGTGCCAGCAGCAAACCCCCCAGGGGTCGCAATCAGCCCCAGCATTTT.

The V and J genes are TRBV5-1 and TRBJ2-2, with 9 bases lining up with TRBD2. V trimming: 2 bases; J trimming: 1 base; junction bases outside the gene matches: 6. CDR1 is SGHRS, CDR2 YFSETQ, per germline. The CDR3 loop spans 17 amino acids. The DNA of the CDR3 is TGCGCCAGCAGCTTCTATAGCGGGAGAGGGAACACCGGGGAGCTGTTTTTT. Protein product: CASSFYSGRGNTGELFF.

The chain has TRBV5-4 and TRBJ2-6; D not certain. V gave up 4 bases and J gave up 0 bases, with 8 bases separating them. Germline CDR1 SGHNT, CDR2 YYREEE (reference sequence). This CDR3 spans 15 amino acids. The DNA of the CDR3 is TGTGCCAGCAGCCTGCCCGGCTCTGGGGCCAACGTCCTGACTTTC. It specifies CASSLPGSGANVLTF. The whole variable domain, filled in from reference TRBV5-4 and TRBJ2-6, reads ETGVTQSPTHLIKTRGQQVTLRCSSQSGHNTVSWYQQALGQGPQFIFQYYREEENGRGNFPPRFSGLQFPNYSSELNVNALELDDSALYLCASSLPGSGANVLTFGAGSRLTVL.

In this sample, this clone turned up a few times. The V and J genes are TRBV7-2 and TRBJ2-7, with TRBD2 as a possible D gene (7 bases). Germline V gives CDR1 SGHTA, CDR2 FQGNSA. The CDR3 length is 15 residues. V lost 5 bases to trimming and J lost 2 bases, with 16 bases between them. The CDR3: CASSTGGQPPYEQYF. The CDR3 coding sequence is TGTGCCAGCAGCACGGGGGGCCAGCCGCCCTACGAGCAGTACTTC. Filled out from reference TRBV7-2 and TRBJ2-7, the complete variable domain reads GAGVSQSPSNKVTEKGKDVELRCDPISGHTALYWYRQSLGQGLEFLIYFQGNSAPDKSGLPSDRFSAERTGGSVSTLTIQRTQQEDSAVYLCASSTGGQPPYEQYFGPGTRLTVT.

CDR3 DNA sequence: TGTGCCAGCAGCGTAGGAGGGAGCCGGGGAGAAAAACTGTTTTTT. It specifies CASSVGGSRGEKLFF. The chain has TRBV9 and TRBJ1-4; D gene ambiguous. Germline loops: CDR1 SGDLS, CDR2 YYNGEE. The CDR3 has 15 amino acids. V was cut by 0 bases and J by 8 bases, with 14 bases left in between.

The rearrangement uses TRBV10-3 and TRBJ2-7, with D maybe TRBD2 (6 bases). The CDR3 spans 14 residues. The V and J ends lost 10 bases and 2 bases respectively, with 18 bases between them. Germline values: CDR1 ENHRY, CDR2 SYGVKD. This CDR3 reads CATGEMEGTYEQYF. In nucleotides, the CDR3 is TGTGCCACGGGGGAGATGGAGGGTACCTACGAGCAGTACTTC.